This T cell receptor beta chain was found in a study of blood T cell repertoires in COVID-19. Assay: immunoSEQ multiplex PCR; the TCRdb copy retains only in-frame clones and omits some. The data contain roughly 57,000 clones, roughly 90% of them singletons. Trimming took off 0 bases at V and 5 bases at J, with 16 bases between the two ends. The CDR3 has 16 residues. Germline CDR1 and CDR2: MNHEY and SVGAGI. Sequenced: peripheral blood. V and J are TRBV6-5 and TRBJ1-2; D might be TRBD1 (5 bases). The clonotype originates from a human donor in a cohort sampled during active COVID-19. CDR3 DNA: TGTGCCAGCAGTTACTCGATATGGGACTTGGGGTATGGCTACACCTTC. It translates to CASSYSIWDLGYGYTF.